This TCR beta chain derives from a study of T cells after yellow fever vaccination. V dropped 5 bases and J dropped 5; count of bases not matched to a gene: 6. Germline CDR1 reads SGHRS; CDR2 reads YFSETQ. This CDR3 region has 13 residues. A single record per CDR3 protein comes from TCRdb applying MiXCR to the 5' RACE reads. The data show some 300,000 distinct CDR3 sequences, with around 10% seen just once and around 3.5% held by the top ten. Sequenced here: CD4+ T cells sorted from PBMCs, sampled 5 days after the yellow fever booster vaccination. The sequence was obtained from a young man who received the YFV17D yellow fever vaccine. V and J are TRBV5-1 and TRBJ1-2, with TRBD1 identical over 7 bases. The CDR3 spells CASRQTGNYGYTF. CDR3 sequence (DNA): TGCGCCAGCAGACAGACAGGGAATTATGGCTACACCTTC.